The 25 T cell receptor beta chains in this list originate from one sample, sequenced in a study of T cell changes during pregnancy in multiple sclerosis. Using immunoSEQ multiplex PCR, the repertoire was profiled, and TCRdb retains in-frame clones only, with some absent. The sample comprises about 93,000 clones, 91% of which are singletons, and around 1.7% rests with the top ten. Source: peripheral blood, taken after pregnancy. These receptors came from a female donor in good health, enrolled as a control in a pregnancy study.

CDR3 region: CASGLVEGSEQFF. The CDR3 DNA reads TGTGCTAGTGGTTTGGTGGAGGGCAGTGAGCAGTTCTTC. This chain uses TRBV12-5 with TRBJ2-1, with D perhaps matching TRBD2 (6 bases). Trimming cost V 0 bases and J 9 bases, with 9 bases left between them. Germline V gene sequence: CDR1 LGHNT, CDR2 FRNRAP. This CDR3 region has 13 residues.

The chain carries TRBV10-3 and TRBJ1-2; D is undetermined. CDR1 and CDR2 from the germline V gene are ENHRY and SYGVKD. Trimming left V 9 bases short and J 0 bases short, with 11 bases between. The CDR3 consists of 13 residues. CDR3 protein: CAMRNLANYGYTF. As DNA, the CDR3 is TGTGCCATGAGGAACTTAGCTAACTATGGCTACACCTTC.

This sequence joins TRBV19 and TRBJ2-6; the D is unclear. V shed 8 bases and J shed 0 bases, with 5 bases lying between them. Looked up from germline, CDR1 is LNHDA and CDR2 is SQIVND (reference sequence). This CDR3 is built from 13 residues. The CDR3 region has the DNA TGTGCCAGTTCTGTCTCTGGGGCCAACGTCCTGACTTTC. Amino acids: CASSVSGANVLTF.

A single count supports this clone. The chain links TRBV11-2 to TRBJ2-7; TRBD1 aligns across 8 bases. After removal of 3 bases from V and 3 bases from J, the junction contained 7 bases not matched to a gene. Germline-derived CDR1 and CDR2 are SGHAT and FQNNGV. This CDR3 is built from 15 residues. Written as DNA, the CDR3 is TGTGCCAGCAGCTTCGGACAGGGAGTATTCTACGAGCAGTACTTC. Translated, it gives CASSFGQGVFYEQYF.

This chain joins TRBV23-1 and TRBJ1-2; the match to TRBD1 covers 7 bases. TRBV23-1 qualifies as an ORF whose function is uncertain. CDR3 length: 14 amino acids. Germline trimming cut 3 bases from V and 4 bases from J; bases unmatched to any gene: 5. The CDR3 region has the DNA TGCGCCAGCAGTCAGAAAACAGGGGTCTATGGCTACACCTTC. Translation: CASSQKTGVYGYTF.

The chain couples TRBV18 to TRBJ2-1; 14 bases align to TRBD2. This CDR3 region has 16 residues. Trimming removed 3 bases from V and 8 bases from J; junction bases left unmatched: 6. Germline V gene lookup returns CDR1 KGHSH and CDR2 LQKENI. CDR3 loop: CASSPRLAGGPDEQFF. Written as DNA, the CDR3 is TGTGCCAGCTCACCTCGACTAGCGGGGGGGCCAGATGAGCAGTTCTTC.

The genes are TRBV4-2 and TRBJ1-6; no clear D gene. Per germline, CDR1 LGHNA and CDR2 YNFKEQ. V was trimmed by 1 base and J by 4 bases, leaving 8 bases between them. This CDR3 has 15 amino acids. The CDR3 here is CASSQVSEYNSPLHF. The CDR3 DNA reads TGTGCCAGCAGCCAAGTGAGCGAATATAATTCACCCCTCCACTTT.

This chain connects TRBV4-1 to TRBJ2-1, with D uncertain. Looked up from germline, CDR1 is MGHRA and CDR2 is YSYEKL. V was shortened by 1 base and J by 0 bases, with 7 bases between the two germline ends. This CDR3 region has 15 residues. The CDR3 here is CASSQGPSSYNEQFF. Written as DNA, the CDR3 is TGCGCCAGCAGCCAAGGCCCGAGCTCCTACAATGAGCAGTTCTTC.

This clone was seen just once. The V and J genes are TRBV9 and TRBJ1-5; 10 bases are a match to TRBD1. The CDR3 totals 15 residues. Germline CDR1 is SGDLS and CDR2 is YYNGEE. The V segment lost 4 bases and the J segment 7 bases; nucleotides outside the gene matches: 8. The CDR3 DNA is TGTGCCAGCAGCCAGACAGGGGGCCGCGGGCAGCCCCAGCATTTT. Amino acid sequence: CASSQTGGRGQPQHF.

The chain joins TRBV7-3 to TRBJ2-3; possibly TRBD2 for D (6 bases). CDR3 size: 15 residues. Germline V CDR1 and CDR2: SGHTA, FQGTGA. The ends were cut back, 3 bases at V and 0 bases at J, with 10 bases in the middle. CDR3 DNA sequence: TGTGCCAGCAGCTTCGGGACTTCTAGCACAGATACGCAGTATTTT. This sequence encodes CASSFGTSSTDTQYF.

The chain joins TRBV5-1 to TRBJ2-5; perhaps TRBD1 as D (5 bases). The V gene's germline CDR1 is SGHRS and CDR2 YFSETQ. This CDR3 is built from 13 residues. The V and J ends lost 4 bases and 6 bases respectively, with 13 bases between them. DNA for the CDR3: TGCGCCAGCAGCGAGCAAGGGGTGCAGACCCAGTACTTC. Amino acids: CASSEQGVQTQYF.

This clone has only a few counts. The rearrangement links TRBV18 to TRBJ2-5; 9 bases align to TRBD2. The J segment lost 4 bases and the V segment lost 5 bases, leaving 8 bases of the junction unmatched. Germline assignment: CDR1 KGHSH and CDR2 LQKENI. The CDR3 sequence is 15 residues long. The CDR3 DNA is TGTGCCAGCTCATCGGTAGCGGGGGTTAGAGAGACCCAGTACTTC. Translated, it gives CASSSVAGVRETQYF.

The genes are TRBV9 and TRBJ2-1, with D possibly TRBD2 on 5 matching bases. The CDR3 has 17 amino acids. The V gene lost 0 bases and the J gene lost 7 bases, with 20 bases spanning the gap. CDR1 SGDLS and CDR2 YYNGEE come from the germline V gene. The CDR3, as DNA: TGTGCCAGCAGCGTAGGCGCTTCGGCGGGCGCGCCGAATGAGCAGTTCTTC. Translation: CASSVGASAGAPNEQFF.

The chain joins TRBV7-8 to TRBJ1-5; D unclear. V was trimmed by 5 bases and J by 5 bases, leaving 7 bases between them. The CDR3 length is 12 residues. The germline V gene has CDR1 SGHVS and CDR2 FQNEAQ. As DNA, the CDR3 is TGTGCCAGCAGCCCCGGGTATCAGCCCCAGCATTTT. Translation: CASSPGYQPQHF.

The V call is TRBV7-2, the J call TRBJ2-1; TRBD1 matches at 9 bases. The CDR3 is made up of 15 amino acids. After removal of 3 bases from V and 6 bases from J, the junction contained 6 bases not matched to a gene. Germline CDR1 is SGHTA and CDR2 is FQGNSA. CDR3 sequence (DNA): TGTGCCAGCAGCTTGGGACAGGGACTTTTCAATGAGCAGTTCTTC. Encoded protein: CASSLGQGLFNEQFF.

As DNA, the CDR3 is TGTGCCAGCAGCTTAGATGGGGGCGGCGTGGGGATGAACACTGAAGCTTTCTTT. Amino acids: CASSLDGGGVGMNTEAFF. The V gene is TRBV11-2, the J gene TRBJ1-1, with D perhaps matching TRBD1 (6 bases). Trimming left V 0 bases short and J 0 bases short, with 17 bases between. The CDR3 is made up of 18 amino acids. Per the germline V gene, CDR1 is SGHAT and CDR2 is FQNNGV.

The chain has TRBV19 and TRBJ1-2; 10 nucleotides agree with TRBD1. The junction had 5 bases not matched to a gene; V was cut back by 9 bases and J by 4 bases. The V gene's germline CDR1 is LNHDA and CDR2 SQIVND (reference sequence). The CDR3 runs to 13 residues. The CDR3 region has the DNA TGTGCCAGCCGGGACAGGGGAGTCTATGGCTACACCTTC. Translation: CASRDRGVYGYTF.

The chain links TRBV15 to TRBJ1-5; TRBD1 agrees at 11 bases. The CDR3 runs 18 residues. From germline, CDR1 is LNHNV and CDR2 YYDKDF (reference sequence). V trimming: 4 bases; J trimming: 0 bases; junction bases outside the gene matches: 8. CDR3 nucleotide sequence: TGTGCCACCAGCAAACGATCCGGGACAGGGGGTAGCAATCAGCCCCAGCATTTT. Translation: CATSKRSGTGGSNQPQHF.

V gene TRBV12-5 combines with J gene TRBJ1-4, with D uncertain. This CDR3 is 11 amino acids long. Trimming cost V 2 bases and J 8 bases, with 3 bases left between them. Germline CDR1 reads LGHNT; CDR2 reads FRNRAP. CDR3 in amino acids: CASGLQEKLFF. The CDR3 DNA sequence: TGTGCTAGTGGTTTGCAAGAAAAACTGTTTTTT.

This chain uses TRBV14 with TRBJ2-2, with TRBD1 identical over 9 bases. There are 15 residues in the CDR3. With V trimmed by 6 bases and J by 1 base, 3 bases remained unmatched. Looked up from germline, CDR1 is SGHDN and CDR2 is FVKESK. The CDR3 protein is CASRRTGENTGELFF. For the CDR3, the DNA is TGTGCCAGCAGGCGGACAGGGGAGAACACCGGGGAGCTGTTTTTT.

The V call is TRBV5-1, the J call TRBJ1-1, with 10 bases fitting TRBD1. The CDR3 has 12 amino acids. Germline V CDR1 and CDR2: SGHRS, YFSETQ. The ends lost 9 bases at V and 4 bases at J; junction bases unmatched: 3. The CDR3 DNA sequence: TGCGCCACGACAGGGGGCGGCACTGAAGCTTTCTTT. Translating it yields CATTGGGTEAFF.

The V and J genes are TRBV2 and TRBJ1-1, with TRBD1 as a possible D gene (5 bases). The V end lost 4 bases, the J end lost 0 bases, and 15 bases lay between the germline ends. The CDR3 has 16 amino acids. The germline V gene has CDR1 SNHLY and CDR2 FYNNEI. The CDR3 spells CASSGQGGLMNTEAFF. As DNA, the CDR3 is TGTGCCAGCAGTGGGCAGGGTGGGTTAATGAACACTGAAGCTTTCTTT.

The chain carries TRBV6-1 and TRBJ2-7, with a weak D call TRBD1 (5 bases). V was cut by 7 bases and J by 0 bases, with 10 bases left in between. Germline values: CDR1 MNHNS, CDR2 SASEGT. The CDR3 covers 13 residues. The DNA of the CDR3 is TGTGCCAGCATACCGACAGACTCCTACGAGCAGTACTTC. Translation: CASIPTDSYEQYF.

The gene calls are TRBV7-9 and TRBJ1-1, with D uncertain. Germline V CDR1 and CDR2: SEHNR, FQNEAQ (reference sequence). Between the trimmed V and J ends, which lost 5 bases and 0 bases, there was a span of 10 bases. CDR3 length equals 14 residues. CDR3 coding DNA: TGTGCCAGCAGCCGGGATACCATGAACACTGAAGCTTTCTTT. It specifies CASSRDTMNTEAFF.

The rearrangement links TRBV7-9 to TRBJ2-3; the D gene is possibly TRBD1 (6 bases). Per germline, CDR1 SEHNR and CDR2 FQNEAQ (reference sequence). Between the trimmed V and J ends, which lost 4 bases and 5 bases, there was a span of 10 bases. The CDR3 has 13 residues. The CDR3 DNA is TGTGCCAGCAGCTCCTACAGGGAAGATACGCAGTATTTT. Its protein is CASSSYREDTQYF.